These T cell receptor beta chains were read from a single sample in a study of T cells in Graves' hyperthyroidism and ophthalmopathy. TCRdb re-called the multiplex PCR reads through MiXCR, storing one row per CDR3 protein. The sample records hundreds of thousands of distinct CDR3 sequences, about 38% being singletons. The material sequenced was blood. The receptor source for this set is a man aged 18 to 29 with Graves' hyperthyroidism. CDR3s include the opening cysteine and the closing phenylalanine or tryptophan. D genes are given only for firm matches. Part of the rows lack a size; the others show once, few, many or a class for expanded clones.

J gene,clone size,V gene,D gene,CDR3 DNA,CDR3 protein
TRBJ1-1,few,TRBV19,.,TGTGCCAGTAGTATAGGCGCAGGCAAGAACACTGAAGCTTTCTTT,CASSIGAGKNTEAFF
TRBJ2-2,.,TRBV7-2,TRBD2,TGTGCCAGCAGCTTACGCGGGGGGGCTAACACCGGGGAGCTGTTTTTT,CASSLRGGANTGELFF
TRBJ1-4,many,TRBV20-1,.,TGCAGTGCTGCTAGGAGGAATGAAAAACTGTTTTTT,CSAARRNEKLFF
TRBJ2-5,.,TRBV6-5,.,TGTGCCAGCAGTTCGGGCTGGGGCGTCGCGGGGGAGACCCAGTACTTC,CASSSGWGVAGETQYF
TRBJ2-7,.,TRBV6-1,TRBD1,TGTGCCAGCAGTCCGAACAGGGGGGCCAACGAGCAGTACTTC,CASSPNRGANEQYF
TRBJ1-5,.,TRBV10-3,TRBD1,TGTGCCACGGGACAGAACCTTTATAGCAATCAGCCCCAGCATTTT,CATGQNLYSNQPQHF
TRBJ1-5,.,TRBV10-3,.,TGTGCCAGCAGTTACTGGGGGGGACGCGGGATGAATCAGCCCCAGCATTTT,CASSYWGGRGMNQPQHF
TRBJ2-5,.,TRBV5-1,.,TGCGCCAGCAGCTATGGCCCTAGGCCGGCGTCCGAGACCCAGTACTTC,CASSYGPRPASETQYF
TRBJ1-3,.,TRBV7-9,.,TGTGCCAGCAGCAACAGGTTCTCTGGAAACACCATATATTTT,CASSNRFSGNTIYF
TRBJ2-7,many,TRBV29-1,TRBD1,TGCAGCGTGACAGGGTCCCACGAGCAGTACTTC,CSVTGSHEQYF
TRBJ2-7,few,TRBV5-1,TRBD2,TGCGCCAGCAGCCTGGAGGGGCGGGGGAGCCTGGAGCAGTACTTC,CASSLEGRGSLEQYF
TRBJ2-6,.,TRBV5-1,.,TGCGCCAGCAGCTTCTTCCGGGACAAAGGGTCTGGGGCCAACGTCCTGACTTTC,CASSFFRDKGSGANVLTF
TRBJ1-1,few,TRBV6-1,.,TGTGCCAGCAGTTTCCCAGGAAGGGGGAACACTGAAGCTTTCTTT,CASSFPGRGNTEAFF
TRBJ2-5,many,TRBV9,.,TGTGCCAGCAGCCGGTCCCCCGGTACCCAAGAGACCCAGTACTTC,CASSRSPGTQETQYF
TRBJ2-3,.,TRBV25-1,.,TGTGCCAGCAGTGAATATCGCGGAGCGGGCCTCTCCTATACGCAGTATTTT,CASSEYRGAGLSYTQYF
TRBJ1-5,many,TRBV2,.,TGTGCCAGCAGTGAAGAGGGGAGCAATCAGCCCCAGCATTTT,CASSEEGSNQPQHF
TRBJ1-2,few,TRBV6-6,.,TGTGCCAGCAGCCCGACAGAGACCCACTATGGCTACACCTTC,CASSPTETHYGYTF
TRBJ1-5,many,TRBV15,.,TGTGCCACCAGCGGAGGCTATAGCAATCAGCCCCAGCATTTT,CATSGGYSNQPQHF
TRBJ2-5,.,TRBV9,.,TGCGCCAGCAGCCGGGACGGCGCGGAGACCCAGTACTTC,CASSRDGAETQYF
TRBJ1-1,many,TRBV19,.,TGTGCCAGTAGTACTCTGGACGGCCCTCCGAACACTGAAGCTTTCTTT,CASSTLDGPPNTEAFF
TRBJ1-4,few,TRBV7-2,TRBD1,TGTGCCAGCAGCGGATCGACAGGGAAGAATGAAAAACTGTTTTTT,CASSGSTGKNEKLFF
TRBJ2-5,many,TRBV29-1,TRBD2,TGCAGCGTTGAGGGAGGGCTCGGGGAGACCCAGTACTTC,CSVEGGLGETQYF
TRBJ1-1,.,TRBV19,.,TGTGCCAGTAGTACCCTTTCAGCCACTGAAGCTTTCTTT,CASSTLSATEAFF
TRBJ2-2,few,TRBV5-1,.,TGCGCCAGCAGTGGATATGCGGTGACGAACACCGGGGAGCTGTTTTTT,CASSGYAVTNTGELFF
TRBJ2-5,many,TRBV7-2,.,TGTGCCAGCAGCTCGCCCGCGGAGGAGTACCAAGAGACCCAGTACTTC,CASSSPAEEYQETQYF
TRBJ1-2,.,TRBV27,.,TGTGCCAGCAGTTTAGGAACAGGAGCGCGTTACACCTTC,CASSLGTGARYTF
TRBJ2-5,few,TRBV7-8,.,TGTGCCAGCAGCTCCAGGGAACTCCGGGAGACCCAGTACTTC,CASSSRELRETQYF
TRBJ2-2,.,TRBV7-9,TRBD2,TGTGCCAGCAGACGACCTCTAGCGGGAGGATGGAACACCGGGGAGCTGTTTTTT,CASRRPLAGGWNTGELFF
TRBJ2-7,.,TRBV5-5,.,TGTGCCAGCAGCCAAGAGGATAGCGCGTCCTACGAGCAGTACTTC,CASSQEDSASYEQYF
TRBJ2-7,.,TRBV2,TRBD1,TGTGCCAGCAGCCCCACAGGGGGCTACGCGCAGTACTTC,CASSPTGGYAQYF
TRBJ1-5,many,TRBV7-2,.,TGTGCCAGCAGCTTAGGGAGTACCTCCAATCAGCCCCAGCATTTT,CASSLGSTSNQPQHF
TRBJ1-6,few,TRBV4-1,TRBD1,TGCGCCAGCAGCCAAGATCGGGGACAGGGCAATTCACCCCTCCACTTT,CASSQDRGQGNSPLHF
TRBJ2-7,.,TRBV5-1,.,TGCGCCAGCAGCTTGGCCAGGGCAGGGACGCTCGAGCAGTACTTC,CASSLARAGTLEQYF
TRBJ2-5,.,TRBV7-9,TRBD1,TGTGCCAGCAGGGCGACAGGGGATACCCAGTACTTC,CASRATGDTQYF
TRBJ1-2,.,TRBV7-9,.,TGTGCCAGCCAACCAAGCAGTCCAGGGGCTGCTTACTATGGCTACACCTTC,CASQPSSPGAAYYGYTF
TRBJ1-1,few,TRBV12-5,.,TGTGCCAGCAGTTTCTTCAGGGGCCGGGGGACTGAAGCTTTCTTT,CASSFFRGRGTEAFF
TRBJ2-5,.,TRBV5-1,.,TGCGCCAGCAGCGGAGGGACGGTTCAAGAGACCCAGTACTTC,CASSGGTVQETQYF
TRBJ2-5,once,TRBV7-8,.,TGTGCCAGCAGCTACAGGGAAATGACCCAAGAGACCCAGTACTTC,CASSYREMTQETQYF
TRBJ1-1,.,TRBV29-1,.,TGCAGCGCCTTTATGGAGAACACTGAAGCTTTCTTT,CSAFMENTEAFF
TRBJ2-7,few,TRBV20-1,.,TGCAGTGCTAGAGGAGGACTTAACGCCTACGAGCAGTACTTC,CSARGGLNAYEQYF
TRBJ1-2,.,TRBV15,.,TGTGCCACCAGCAGAAAGACAGCGAACTATGGCTACACCTTC,CATSRKTANYGYTF
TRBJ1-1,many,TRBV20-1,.,TGCAGTGCTAGAGCACAGCTGAACACTGAAGCTTTCTTT,CSARAQLNTEAFF
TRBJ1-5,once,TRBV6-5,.,TGTGCCAGCAGTGAACGGGACGGCGGCAATCAGCCCCAGCATTTT,CASSERDGGNQPQHF
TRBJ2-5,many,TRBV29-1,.,TGCAGCGTTGACGGACGGTACCAAGAGACCCAGTACTTC,CSVDGRYQETQYF
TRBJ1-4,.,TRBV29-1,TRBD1,TGCAGCGACGACAGGGGCCCTGAAAAACTGTTTTTT,CSDDRGPEKLFF
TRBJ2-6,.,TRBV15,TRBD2,TGTGCCACCAGCAGAGATTGGCGGGGGTCCTACGTCCTGACTTTC,CATSRDWRGSYVLTF
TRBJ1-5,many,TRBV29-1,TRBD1,TGCAGCGTCCGACAGGGAGGCAATCAGCCCCAGCATTTT,CSVRQGGNQPQHF
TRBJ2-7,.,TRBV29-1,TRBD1,TGCAGCGTTGAAAAGGCAGGGGGCGAGCAGTACTTC,CSVEKAGGEQYF
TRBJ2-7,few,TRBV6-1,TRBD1,TGTGCCAGCAGAGAGAGACAGGGGACGGCCTACGAGCAGTACTTC,CASRERQGTAYEQYF
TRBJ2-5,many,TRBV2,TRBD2,TGTGCCGATTCCTCGACTAGCGCGGAAGAGACCCAGTACTTC,CADSSTSAEETQYF
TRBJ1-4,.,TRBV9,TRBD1,TGTGCCAGCAGCTTGTGGGAACCGGGACAGGCAAATGAAAAACTGTTTTTT,CASSLWEPGQANEKLFF
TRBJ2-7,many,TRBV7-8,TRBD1,TGTGCCAGCAGCTCGACAGGGGACGAGCAGTACTTC,CASSSTGDEQYF
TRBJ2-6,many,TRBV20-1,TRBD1,TGCAGTGCTGGGGGACAGGGGAGCTCTGGGGCCAACGTCCTGACTTTC,CSAGGQGSSGANVLTF
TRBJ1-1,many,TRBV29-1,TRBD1,TGCAGCGTCGACAGGGAGAACACTGAAGCTTTCTTT,CSVDRENTEAFF
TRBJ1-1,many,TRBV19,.,TGTGCCAGTAGTATAGCCAGGACAGTCATGAACACTGAAGCTTTCTTT,CASSIARTVMNTEAFF
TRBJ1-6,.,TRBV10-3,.,TGTGCCAGCAGTGTAACCGGGAATTATTCACCCCTCCACTTT,CASSVTGNYSPLHF
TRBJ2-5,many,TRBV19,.,TGTGCCAGTAGTATGGGGGCAGGCCAAGAGACCCAGTACTTC,CASSMGAGQETQYF
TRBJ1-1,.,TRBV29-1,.,TGCAGCGTTGGGGGTGAGACTGAAGCTTTCTTT,CSVGGETEAFF
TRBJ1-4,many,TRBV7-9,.,TGTGCCAGCAGCGAGACAGGCGGAAGAACTAATGAAAAACTGTTTTTT,CASSETGGRTNEKLFF
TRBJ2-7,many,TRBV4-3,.,TGCGCCAGCAGCCAAGATGGGATTGGACCGTACGAGCAGTACTTC,CASSQDGIGPYEQYF